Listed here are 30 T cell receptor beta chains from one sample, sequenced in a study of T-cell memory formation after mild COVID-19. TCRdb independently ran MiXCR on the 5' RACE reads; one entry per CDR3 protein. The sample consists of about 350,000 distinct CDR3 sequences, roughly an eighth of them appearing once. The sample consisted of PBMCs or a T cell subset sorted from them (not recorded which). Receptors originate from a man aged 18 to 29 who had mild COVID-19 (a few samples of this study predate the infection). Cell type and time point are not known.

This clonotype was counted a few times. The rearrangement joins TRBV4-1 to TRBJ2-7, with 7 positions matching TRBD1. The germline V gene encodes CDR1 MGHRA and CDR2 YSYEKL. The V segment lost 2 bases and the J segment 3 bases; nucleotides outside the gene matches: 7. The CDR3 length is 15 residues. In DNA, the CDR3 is TGCGCCAGCAGCCAACCGGGACAGATATACTACGAGCAGTACTTC. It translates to CASSQPGQIYYEQYF.

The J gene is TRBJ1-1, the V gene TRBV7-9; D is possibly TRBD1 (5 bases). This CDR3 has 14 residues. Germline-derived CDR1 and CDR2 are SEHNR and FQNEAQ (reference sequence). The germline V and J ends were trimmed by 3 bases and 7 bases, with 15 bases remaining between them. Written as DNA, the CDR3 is TGTGCCAGCAGCTTGGGGCTCGGGGGGAATGAAGCTTTCTTT. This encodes CASSLGLGGNEAFF.

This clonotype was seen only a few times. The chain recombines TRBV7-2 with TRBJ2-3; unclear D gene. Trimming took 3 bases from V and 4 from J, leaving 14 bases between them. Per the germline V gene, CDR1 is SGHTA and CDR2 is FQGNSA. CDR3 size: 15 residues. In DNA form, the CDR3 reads TGTGCCAGCAGCTTCTGGAGTGGAGCTTCAGATACGCAGTATTTT. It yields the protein CASSFWSGASDTQYF.

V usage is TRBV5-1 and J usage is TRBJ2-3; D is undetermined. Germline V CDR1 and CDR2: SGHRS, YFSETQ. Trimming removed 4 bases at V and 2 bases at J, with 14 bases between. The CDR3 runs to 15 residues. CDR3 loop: CASSPLGQYTDTQYF. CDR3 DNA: TGCGCCAGCAGCCCGCTTGGGCAGTACACAGATACGCAGTATTTT.

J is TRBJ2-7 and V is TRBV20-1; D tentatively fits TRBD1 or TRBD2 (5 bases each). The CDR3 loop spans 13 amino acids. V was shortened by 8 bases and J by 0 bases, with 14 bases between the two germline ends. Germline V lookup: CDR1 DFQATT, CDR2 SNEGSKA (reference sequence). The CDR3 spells CSIPRDGSYEQYV. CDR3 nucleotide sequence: TGCAGTATTCCTAGGGACGGCTCCTACGAGCAGTACGTC.

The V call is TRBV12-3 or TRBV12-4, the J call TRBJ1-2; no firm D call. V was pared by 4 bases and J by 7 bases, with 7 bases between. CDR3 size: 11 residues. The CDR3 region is CASSYIGGYTF. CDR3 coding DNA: TGTGCCAGCAGTTATATTGGTGGCTACACCTTC.

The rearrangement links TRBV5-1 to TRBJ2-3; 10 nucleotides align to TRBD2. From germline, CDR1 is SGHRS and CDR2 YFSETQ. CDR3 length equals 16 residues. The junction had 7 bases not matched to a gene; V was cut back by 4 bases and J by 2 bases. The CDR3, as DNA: TGCGCCAGCAGCCCCTCCCTAGCGGGGGTCACAGATACGCAGTATTTT. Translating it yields CASSPSLAGVTDTQYF.

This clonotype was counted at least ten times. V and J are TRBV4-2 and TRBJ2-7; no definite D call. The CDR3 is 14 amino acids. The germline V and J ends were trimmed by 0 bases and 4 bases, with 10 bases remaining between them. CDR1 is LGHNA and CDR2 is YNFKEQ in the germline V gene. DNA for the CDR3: TGTGCCAGCAGCCAAGATGCCAGGCAATACGAGCAGTACTTC. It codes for CASSQDARQYEQYF.

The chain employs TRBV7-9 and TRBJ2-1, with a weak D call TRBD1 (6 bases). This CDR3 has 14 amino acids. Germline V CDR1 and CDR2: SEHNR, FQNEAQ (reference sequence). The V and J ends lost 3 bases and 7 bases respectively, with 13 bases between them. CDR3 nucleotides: TGTGCCAGCAGCTTCGCCCCAGGGGTAAATGAGCAGTTCTTC. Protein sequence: CASSFAPGVNEQFF.

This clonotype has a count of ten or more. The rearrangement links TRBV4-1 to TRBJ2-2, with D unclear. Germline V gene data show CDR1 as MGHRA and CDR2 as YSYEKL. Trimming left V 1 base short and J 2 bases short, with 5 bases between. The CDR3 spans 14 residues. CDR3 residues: CASSQVRNTGELFF. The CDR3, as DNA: TGCGCCAGCAGCCAAGTACGCAACACCGGGGAGCTGTTTTTT.

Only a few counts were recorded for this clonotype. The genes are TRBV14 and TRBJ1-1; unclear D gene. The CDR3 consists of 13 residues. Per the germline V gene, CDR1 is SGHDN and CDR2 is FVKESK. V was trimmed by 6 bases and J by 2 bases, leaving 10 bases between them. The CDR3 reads CASRRTSNTEAFF. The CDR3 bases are TGTGCCAGCAGGCGAACAAGCAACACTGAAGCTTTCTTT.

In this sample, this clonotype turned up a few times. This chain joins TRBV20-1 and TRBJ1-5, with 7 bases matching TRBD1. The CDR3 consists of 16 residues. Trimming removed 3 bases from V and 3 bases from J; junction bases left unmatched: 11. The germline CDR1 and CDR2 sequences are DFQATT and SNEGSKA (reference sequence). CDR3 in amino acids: CSASSYAGQLNQPQHF. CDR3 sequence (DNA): TGCAGTGCTAGCTCCTATGCGGGACAGCTCAATCAGCCCCAGCATTTT.

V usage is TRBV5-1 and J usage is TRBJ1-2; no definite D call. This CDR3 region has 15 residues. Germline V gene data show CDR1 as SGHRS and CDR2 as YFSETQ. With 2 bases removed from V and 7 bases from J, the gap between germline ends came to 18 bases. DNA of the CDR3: TGCGCCAGCAGCTTCCGTGAAATAGGGCACCGTGGCTACACCTTC. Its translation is CASSFREIGHRGYTF.

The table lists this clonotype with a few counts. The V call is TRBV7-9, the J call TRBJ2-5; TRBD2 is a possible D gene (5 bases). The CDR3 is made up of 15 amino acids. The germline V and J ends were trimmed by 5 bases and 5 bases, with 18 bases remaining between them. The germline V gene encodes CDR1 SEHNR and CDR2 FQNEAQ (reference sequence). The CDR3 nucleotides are TGTGCCAGCAGCCTAACCGCTGCCGGCGGGGAGACCCAGTACTTC. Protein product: CASSLTAAGGETQYF.

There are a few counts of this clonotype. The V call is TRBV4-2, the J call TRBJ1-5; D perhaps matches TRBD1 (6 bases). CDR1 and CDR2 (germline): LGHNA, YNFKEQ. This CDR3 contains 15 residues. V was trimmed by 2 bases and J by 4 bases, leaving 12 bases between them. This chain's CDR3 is CASSQLDSPNQPQHF. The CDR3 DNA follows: TGTGCCAGCAGCCAACTGGACAGTCCGAATCAGCCCCAGCATTTT.

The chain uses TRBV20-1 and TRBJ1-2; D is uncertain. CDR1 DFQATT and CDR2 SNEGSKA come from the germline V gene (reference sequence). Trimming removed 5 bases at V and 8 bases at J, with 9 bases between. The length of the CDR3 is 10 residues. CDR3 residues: CSAESIGYTF. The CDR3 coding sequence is TGCAGTGCTGAGTCCATCGGCTACACCTTC.

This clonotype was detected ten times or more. CDR3 in DNA: TGCGCCAGCAGCCAGGGACTAGCGGGGTCCTACGAGCAGTACTTC. Translated, it gives CASSQGLAGSYEQYF. The V gene is TRBV4-1, the J gene TRBJ2-7, with 13 bases fitting TRBD2. The CDR3 spans 15 residues. V was pared by 3 bases and J by 1 base, with 0 bases of the junction left unmatched. Per the germline V gene, CDR1 is MGHRA and CDR2 is YSYEKL.

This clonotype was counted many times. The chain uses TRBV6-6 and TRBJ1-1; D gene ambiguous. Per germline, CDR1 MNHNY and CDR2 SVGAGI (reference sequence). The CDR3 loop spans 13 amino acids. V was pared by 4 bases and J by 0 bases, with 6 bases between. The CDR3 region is CASSSTLNTEAFF. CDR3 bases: TGTGCCAGCAGTTCCACCTTGAACACTGAAGCTTTCTTT.

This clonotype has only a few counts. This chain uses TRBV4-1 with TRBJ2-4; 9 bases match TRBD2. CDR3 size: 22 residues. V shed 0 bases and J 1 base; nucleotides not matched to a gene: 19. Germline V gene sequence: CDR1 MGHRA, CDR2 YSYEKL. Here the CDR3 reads CASSQDRIRLAGPLLAKNIQYF. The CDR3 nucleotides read TGCGCCAGCAGCCAAGATCGAATCCGGCTAGCGGGGCCCTTACTGGCCAAAAACATTCAGTACTTC.

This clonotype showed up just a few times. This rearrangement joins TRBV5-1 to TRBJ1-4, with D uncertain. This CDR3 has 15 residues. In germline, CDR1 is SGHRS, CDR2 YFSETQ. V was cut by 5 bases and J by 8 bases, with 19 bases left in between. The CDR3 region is CASRTMGPTGEKLFF. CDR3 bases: TGCGCCAGCAGGACGATGGGCCCTACGGGCGAAAAACTGTTTTTT.

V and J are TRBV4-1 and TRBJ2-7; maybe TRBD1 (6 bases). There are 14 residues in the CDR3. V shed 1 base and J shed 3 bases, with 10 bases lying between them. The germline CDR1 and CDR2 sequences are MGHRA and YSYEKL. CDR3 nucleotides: TGCGCCAGCAGCCAAGTTGGACAGATCTACGAGCAGTACTTC. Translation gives CASSQVGQIYEQYF.

Written as DNA, the CDR3 is TGCGCCAGCAGTCTCTCCAGGGGAGGCTACGAGCAGTACTTC. This sequence encodes CASSLSRGGYEQYF. The chain combines TRBV10-1 with TRBJ2-7; D may be TRBD1 or TRBD2 (6 bases each). The CDR3 sequence is 14 residues long. Trimming shortened V by 5 bases and J by 3 bases, and 14 bases separated the two germline ends. Germline V gene sequence: CDR1 WNHNN, CDR2 SYGVQD (reference sequence).

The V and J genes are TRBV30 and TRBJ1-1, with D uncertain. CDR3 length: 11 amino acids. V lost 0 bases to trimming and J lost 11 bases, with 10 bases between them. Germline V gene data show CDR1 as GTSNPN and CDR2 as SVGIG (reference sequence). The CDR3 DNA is TGTGCCTGGAGTGTACTTCAGGAGGCTTTCTTT. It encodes CAWSVLQEAFF.

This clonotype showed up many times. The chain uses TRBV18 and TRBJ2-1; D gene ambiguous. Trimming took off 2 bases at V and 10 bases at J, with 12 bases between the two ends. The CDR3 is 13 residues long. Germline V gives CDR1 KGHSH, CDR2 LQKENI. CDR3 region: CASSPSGRGEQFF. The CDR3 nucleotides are TGTGCCAGCTCACCATCCGGAAGAGGCGAGCAGTTCTTC.

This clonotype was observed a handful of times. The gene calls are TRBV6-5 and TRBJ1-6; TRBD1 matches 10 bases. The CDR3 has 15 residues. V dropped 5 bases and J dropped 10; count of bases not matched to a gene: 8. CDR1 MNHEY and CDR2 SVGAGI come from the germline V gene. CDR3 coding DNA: TGTGCCAGCAGTCCCAGACAGGGGGCGAGGTCACCCCTCCACTTT. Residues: CASSPRQGARSPLHF.

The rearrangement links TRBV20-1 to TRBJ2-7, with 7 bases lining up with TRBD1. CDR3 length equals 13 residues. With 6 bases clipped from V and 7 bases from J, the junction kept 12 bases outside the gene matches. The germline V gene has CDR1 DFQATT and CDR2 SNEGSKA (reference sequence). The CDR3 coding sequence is TGCAGTGCGATCCGGGACAGCGAGGGTGAGCAGTACTTC. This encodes CSAIRDSEGEQYF.

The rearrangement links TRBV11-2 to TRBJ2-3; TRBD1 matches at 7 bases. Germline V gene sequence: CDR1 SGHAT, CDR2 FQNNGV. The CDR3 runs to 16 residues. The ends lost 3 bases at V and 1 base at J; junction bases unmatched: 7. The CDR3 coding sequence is TGTGCCAGCAGCTTGGGCAGGGGGATCCGCACAGATACGCAGTATTTT. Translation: CASSLGRGIRTDTQYF.

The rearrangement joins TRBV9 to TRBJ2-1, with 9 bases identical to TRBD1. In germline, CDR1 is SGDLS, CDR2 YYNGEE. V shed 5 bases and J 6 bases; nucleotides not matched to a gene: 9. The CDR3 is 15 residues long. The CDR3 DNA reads TGTGCCAGCAGTGACTGGGACAGGGAGTCCAATGAGCAGTTCTTC. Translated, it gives CASSDWDRESNEQFF.

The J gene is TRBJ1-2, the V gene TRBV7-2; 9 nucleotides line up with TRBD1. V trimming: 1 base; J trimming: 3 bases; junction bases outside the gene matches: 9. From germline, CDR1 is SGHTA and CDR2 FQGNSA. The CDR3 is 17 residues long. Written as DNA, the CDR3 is TGTGCCAGCAGCTTAGAGGGAGCGCGACAGGGGGACTATGGCTACACCTTC. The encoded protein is CASSLEGARQGDYGYTF.

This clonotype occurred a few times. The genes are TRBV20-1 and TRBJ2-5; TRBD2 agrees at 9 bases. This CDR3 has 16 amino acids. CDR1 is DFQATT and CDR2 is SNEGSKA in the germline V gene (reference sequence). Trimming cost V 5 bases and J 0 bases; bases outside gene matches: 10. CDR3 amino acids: CSAAGLAGNYQETQYF. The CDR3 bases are TGCAGTGCTGCGGGGCTAGCGGGGAACTACCAAGAGACCCAGTACTTC.